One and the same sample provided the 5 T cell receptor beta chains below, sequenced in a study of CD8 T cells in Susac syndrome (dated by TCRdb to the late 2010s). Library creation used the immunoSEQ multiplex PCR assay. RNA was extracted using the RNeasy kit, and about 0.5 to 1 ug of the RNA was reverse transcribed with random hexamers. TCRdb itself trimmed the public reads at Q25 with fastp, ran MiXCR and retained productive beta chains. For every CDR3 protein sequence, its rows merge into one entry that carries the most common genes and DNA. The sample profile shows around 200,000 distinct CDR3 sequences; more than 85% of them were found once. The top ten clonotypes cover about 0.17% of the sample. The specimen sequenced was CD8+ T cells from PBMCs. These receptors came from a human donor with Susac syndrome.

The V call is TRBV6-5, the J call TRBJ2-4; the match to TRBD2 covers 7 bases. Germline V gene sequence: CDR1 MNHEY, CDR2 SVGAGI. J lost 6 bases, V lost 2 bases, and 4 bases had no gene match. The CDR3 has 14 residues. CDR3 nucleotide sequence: TGTGCCAGCAGTTACGGGGGGGAGGGAAACATTCAGTACTTC. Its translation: CASSYGGEGNIQYF.

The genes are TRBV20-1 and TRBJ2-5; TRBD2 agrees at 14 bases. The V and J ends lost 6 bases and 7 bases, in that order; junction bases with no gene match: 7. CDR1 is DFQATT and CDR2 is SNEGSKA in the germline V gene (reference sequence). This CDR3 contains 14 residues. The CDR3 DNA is TGCAGTGCCACGACTAGCGGGGGGGTCGTGACCCAGTACTTC. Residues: CSATTSGGVVTQYF.

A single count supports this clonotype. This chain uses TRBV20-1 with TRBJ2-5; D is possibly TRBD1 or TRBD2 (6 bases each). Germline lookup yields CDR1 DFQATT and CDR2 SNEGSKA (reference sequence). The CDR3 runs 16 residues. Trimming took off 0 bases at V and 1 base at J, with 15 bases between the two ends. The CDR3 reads CSARDRPGGLQETQYF. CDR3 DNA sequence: TGCAGTGCTAGAGATAGGCCCGGGGGCCTCCAAGAGACCCAGTACTTC.

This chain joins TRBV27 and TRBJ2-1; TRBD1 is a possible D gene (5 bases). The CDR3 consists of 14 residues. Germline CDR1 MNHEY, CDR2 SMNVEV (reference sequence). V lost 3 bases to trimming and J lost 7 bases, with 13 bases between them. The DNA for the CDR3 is TGTGCCAGCAGTTTCGAGACAGAGATTAATGAGCAGTTCTTC. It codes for CASSFETEINEQFF.

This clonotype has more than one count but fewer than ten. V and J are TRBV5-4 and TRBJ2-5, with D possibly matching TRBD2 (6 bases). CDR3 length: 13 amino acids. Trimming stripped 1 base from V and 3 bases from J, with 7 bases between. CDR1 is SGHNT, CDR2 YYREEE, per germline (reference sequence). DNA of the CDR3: TGTGCCAGCAGCTTGCCGGGGGAAGAGACCCAGTACTTC. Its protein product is CASSLPGEETQYF.